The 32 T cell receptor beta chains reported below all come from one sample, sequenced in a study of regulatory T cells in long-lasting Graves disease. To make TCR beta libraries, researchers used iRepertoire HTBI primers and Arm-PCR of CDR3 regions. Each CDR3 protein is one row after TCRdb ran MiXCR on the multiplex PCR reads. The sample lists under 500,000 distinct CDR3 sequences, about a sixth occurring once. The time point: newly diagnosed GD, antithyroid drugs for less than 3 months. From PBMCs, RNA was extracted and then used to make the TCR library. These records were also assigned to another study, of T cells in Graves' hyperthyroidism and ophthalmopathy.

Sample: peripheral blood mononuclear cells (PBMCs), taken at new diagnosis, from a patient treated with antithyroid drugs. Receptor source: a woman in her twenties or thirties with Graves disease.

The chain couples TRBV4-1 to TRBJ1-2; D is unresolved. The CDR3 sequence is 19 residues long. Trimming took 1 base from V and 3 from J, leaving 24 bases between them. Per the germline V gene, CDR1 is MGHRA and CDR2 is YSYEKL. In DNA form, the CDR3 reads TGCGCCAGCAGCCAAGTAGGAGTTGGTGCCATGGCCAGCGACTATGGCTACACCTTC. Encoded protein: CASSQVGVGAMASDYGYTF.

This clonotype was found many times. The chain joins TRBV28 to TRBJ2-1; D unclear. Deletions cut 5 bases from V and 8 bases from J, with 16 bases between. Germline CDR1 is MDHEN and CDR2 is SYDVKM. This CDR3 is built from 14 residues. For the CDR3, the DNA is TGTGCCAGCAGTCCTCCTTATCGCGGAGATGAGCAGTTCTTC. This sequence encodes CASSPPYRGDEQFF. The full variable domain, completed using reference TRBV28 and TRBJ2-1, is DVKVTQSSRYLVKRTGEKVFLECVQDMDHENMFWYRQDPGLGLRLIYFSYDVKMKEKGDIPEGYSVSREKKERFSLILESASTNQTSMYLCASSPPYRGDEQFFGPGTRLTVL.

CDR3 sequence reads: CASSLRLAGGSNEQFF. CDR3 coding DNA: TGTGCCAGCAGTTTACGTCTAGCGGGAGGATCCAATGAGCAGTTCTTC. The chain employs TRBV28 and TRBJ2-1, with 11 bases lining up with TRBD2. Germline CDR1 reads MDHEN; CDR2 reads SYDVKM. The CDR3 contains 16 residues. Unmatched junction bases numbered 6, after V lost 2 bases and J lost 6 bases.

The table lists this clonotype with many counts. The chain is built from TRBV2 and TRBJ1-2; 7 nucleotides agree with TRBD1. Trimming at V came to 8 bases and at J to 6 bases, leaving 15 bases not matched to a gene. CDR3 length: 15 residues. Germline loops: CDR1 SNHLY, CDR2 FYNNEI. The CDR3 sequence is CASSQGGRGADGYTF. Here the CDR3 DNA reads TGTGCCAGCTCCCAAGGGGGCAGGGGGGCGGATGGCTACACCTTC.

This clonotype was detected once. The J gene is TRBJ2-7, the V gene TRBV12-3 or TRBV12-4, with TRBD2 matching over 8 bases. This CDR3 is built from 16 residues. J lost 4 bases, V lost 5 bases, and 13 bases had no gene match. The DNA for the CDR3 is TGTGCCAGCAGTACTAGGGGGGGACTAGTTCATTACGAGCAGTACTTC. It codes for CASSTRGGLVHYEQYF.

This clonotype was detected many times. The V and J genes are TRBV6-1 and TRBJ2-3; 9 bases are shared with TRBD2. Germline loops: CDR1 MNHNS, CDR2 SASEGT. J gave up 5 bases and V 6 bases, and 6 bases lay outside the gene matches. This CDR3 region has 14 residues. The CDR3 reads CASRREGIGDTQYF. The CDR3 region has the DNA TGTGCCAGCAGGCGGGAGGGTATAGGAGATACGCAGTATTTT.

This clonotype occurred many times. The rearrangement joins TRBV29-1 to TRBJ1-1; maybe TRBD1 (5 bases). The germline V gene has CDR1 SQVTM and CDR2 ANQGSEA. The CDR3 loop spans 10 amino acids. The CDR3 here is CGSHHREAFF. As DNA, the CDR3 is TGCGGATCTCACCACAGGGAAGCTTTCTTT.

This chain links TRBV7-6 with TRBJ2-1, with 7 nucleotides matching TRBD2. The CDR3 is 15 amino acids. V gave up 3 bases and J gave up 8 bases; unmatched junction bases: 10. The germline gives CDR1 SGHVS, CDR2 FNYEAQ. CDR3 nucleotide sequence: TGTGCCAGCAGCTTCTCCGGGACTATTTTTCATGAGCAGTTCTTC. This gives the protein CASSFSGTIFHEQFF.

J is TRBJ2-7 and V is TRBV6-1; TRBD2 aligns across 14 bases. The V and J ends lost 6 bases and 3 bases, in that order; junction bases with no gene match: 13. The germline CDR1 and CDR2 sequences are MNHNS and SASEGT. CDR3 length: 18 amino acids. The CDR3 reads CASRLRGTSGSWFYEQYF. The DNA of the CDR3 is TGTGCCAGCAGGTTACGGGGGACTAGCGGGAGTTGGTTCTACGAGCAGTACTTC.

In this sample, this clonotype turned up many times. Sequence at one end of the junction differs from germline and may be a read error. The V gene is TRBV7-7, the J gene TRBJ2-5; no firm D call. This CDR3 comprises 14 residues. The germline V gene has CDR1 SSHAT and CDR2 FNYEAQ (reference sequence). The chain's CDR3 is CASSSSPASETQYF. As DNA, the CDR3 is TGTGCTAGCAGCTCCAGTCCGGCCTCCGAGACCCAGTACTTC.

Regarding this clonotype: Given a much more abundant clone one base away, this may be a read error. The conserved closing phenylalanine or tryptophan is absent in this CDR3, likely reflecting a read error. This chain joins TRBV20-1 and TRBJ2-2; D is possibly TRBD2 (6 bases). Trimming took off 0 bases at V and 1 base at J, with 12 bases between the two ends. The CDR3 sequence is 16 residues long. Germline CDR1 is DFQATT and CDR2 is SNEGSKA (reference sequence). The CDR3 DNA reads TGCAGTGCTAGAGATCTCGACGGGAGGAACACCGGGGAGCTGTTTTCT. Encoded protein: CSARDLDGRNTGELFS.

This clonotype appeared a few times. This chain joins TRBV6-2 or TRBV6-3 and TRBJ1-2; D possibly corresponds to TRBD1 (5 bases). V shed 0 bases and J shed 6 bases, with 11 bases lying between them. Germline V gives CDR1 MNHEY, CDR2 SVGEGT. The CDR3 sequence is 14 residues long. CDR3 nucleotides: TGTGCCAGCAGTTACTCGGTCAGGGATCATGGCTACACCTTC. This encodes CASSYSVRDHGYTF.

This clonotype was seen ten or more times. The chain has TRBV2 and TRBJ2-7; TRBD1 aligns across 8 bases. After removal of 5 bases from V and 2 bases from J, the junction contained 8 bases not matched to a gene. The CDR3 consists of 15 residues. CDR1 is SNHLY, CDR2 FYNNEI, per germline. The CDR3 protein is CASSIDRGVAYEQYF. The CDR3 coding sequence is TGTGCCAGCAGTATCGACAGGGGAGTCGCCTACGAGCAGTACTTC.

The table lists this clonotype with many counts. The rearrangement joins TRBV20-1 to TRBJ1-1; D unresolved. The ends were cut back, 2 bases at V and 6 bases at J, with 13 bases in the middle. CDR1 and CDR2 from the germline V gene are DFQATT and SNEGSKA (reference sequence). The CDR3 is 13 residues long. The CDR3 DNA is TGCAGTGCTAGATCGGGTCTGAAACCTGAAGCTTTCTTT. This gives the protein CSARSGLKPEAFF.

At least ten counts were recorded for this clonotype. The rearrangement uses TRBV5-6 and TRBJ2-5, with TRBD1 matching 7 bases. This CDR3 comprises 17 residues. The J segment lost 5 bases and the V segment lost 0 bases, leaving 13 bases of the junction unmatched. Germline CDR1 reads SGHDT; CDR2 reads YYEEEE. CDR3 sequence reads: CASSLEGAYGPEETQYF. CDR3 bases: TGTGCCAGCAGCTTGGAGGGGGCGTATGGGCCCGAGGAGACCCAGTACTTC.

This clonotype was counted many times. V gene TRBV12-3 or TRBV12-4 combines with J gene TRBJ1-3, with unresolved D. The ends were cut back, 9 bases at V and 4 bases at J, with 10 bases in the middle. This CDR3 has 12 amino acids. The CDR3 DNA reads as TGTGCCAGTAAACTCAGGGGAAACACCATATATTTT. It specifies CASKLRGNTIYF.

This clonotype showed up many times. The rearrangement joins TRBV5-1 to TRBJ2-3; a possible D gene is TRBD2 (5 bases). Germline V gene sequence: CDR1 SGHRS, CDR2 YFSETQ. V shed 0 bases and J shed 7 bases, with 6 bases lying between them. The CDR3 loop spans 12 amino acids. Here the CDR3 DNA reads TGCGCCAGCAGCTTGGGGGAGTATACGCAGTATTTT. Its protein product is CASSLGEYTQYF.

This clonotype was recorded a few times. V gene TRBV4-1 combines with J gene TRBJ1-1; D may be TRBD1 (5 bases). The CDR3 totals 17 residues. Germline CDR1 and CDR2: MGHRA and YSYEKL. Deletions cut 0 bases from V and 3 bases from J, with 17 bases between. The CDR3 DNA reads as TGCGCCAGCAGCCAAGATCCGAGCAGGGTAAGGGACACTGAAGCTTTCTTT. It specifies CASSQDPSRVRDTEAFF.

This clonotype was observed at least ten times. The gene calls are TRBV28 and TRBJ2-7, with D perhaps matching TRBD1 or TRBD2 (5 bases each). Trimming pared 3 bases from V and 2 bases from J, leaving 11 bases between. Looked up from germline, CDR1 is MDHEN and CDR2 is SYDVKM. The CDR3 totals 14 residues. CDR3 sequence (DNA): TGTGCCAGCAGTTTGGGTAGGGGAGCCTACGAGCAGTACTTC. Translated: CASSLGRGAYEQYF.

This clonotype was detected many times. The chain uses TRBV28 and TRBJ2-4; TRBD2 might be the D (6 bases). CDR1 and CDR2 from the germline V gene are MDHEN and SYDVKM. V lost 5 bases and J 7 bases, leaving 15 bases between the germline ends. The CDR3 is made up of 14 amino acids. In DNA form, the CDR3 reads TGTGCCAGCAGTGATCGGGAGTCGGGGAACATTCAGTACTTC. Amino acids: CASSDRESGNIQYF.

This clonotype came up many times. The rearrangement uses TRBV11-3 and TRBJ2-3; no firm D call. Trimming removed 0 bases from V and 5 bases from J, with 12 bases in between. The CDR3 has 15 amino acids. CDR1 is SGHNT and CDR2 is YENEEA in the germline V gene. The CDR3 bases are TGTGCCAGCAGCTTAGATTCGAGTGGCGTAGATACGCAGTATTTT. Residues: CASSLDSSGVDTQYF.

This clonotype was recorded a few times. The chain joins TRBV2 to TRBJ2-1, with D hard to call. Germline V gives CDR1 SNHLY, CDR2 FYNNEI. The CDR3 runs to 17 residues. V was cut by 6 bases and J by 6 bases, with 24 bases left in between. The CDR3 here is CASSILGLGRTTNEQFF. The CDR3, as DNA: TGTGCCAGCAGCATCCTCGGCCTCGGACGAACAACCAATGAGCAGTTCTTC.

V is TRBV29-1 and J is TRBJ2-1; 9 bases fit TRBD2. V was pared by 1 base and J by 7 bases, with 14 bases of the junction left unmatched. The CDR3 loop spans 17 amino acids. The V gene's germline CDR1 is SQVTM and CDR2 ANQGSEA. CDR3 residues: CSVEVGSGSFWLNEQFF. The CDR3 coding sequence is TGCAGCGTTGAAGTGGGTAGCGGGAGTTTCTGGCTTAATGAGCAGTTCTTC.

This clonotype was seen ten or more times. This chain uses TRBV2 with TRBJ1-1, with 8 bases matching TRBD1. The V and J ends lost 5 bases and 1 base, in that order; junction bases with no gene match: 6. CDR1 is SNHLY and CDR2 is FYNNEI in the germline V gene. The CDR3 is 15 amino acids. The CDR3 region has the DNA TGTGCCAGCAGTCGATACGGACAGGGGAACACTGAAGCTTTCTTT. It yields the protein CASSRYGQGNTEAFF.

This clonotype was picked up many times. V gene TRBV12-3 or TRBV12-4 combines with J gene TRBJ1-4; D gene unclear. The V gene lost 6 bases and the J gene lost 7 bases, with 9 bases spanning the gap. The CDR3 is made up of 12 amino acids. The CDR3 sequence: CASRLQVEKLFF. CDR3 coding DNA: TGTGCCAGCAGGTTGCAGGTTGAAAAACTGTTTTTT.

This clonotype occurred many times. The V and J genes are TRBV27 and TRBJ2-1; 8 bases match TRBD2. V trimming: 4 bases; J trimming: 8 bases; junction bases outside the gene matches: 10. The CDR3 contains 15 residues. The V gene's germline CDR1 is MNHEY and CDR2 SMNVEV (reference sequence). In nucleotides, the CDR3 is TGTGCCAGCAGTTCCTTTGGCGGGAGGCGCGATGAGCAGTTCTTC. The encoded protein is CASSSFGGRRDEQFF.

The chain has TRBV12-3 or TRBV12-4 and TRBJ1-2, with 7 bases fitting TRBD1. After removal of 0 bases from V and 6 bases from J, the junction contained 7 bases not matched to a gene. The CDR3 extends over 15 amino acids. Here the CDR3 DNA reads TGTGCCAGCAGTTTAGCGGCAGGGGGTGGGAATGGCTACACCTTC. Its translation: CASSLAAGGGNGYTF.

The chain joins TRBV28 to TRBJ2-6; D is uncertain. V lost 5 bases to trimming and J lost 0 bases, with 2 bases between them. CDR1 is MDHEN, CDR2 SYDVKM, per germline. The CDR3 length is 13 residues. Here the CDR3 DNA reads TGTGCCAGCAGTACCTCTGGGGCCAACGTCCTGACTTTC. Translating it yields CASSTSGANVLTF. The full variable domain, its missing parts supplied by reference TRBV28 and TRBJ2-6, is DVKVTQSSRYLVKRTGEKVFLECVQDMDHENMFWYRQDPGLGLRLIYFSYDVKMKEKGDIPEGYSVSREKKERFSLILESASTNQTSMYLCASSTSGANVLTFGAGSRLTVL.

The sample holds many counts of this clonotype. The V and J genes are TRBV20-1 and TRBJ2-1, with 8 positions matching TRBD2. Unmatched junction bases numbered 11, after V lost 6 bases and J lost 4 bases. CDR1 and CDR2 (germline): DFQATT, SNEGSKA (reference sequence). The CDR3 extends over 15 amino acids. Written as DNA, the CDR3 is TGCAGTGCCCAGCCGGGACTAGGGAATTACAATGAGCAGTTCTTC. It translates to CSAQPGLGNYNEQFF.

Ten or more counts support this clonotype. The CDR3 loop is CASNDPGVGNTEAFF. In DNA, the CDR3 is TGTGCCAGTAATGATCCGGGGGTTGGAAACACTGAAGCTTTCTTT. The chain couples TRBV19 to TRBJ1-1; D is perhaps TRBD1 (5 bases). Per germline, CDR1 LNHDA and CDR2 SQIVND (reference sequence). CDR3 size: 15 residues. Trimming took off 7 bases at V and 2 bases at J, with 17 bases between the two ends.

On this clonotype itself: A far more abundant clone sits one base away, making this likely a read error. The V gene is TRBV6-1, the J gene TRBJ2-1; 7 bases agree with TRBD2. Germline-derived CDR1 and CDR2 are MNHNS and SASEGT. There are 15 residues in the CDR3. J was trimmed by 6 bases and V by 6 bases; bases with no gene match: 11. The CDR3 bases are TGTGCCAGCAGCTCCCCGACTAGCTGGAGCAATGAGCAGTTCTTC. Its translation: CASSSPTSWSNEQFF.

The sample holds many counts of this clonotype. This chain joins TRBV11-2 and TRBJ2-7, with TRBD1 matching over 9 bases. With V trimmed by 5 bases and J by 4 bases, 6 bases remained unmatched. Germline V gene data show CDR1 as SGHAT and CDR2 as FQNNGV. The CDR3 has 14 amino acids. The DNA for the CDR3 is TGTGCCAGCAGCGTTCCGGGACAGGGTTACGAGCAGTACTTC. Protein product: CASSVPGQGYEQYF.